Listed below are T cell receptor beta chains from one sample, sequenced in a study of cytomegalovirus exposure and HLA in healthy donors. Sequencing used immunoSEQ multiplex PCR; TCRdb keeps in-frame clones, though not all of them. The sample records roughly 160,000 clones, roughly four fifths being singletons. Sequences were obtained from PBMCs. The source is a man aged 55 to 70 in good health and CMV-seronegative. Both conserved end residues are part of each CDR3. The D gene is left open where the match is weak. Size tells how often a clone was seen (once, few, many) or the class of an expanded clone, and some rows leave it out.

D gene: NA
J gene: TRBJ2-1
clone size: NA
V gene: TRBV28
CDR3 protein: CASTLGGTVVWEQFF
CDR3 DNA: TGTGCCAGCACCCTTGGCGGGACAGTGGTATGGGAGCAGTTCTTC

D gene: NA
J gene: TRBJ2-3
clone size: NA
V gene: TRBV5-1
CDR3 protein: CASSFTTPREDTQYF
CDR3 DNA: TGCGCCAGCAGCTTTACGACCCCCCGGGAGGATACGCAGTATTTT

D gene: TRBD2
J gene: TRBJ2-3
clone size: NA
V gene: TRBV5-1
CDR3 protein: CASSLAGAGGRTDTQYF
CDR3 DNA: TGCGCCAGCAGCTTGGCCGGAGCGGGGGGTCGGACAGATACGCAGTATTTT

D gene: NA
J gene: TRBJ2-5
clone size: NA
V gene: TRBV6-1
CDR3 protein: CASGSGDNKETQYF
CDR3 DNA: TGTGCCAGCGGATCAGGGGACAACAAAGAGACCCAGTACTTC

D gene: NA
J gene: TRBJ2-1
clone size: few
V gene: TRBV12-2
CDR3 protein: CASRLVRLHQTGNVYNEQFF
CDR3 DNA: TGTGCAAGTCGCTTAGTTCGGCTACACCAAACGGGAAACGTGTACAATGAGCAGTTCTTC

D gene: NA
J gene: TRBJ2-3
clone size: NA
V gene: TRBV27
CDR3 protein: CATKGLADNTEGWDTQYF
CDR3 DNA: TGTGCAACCAAAGGGTTAGCGGACAACACCGAGGGGTGGGATACGCAGTATTTT

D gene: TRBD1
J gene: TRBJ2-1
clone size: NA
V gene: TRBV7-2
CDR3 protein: CASSLWGQGVDEQFF
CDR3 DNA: TGTGCCAGCAGCTTATGGGGACAGGGTGTAGATGAGCAGTTCTTC

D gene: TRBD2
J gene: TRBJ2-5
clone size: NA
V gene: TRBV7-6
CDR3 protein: CASSSQGLDGEAQYF
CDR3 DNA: TGTGCCAGCAGCTCACAGGGACTAGACGGAGAGGCCCAGTACTTC

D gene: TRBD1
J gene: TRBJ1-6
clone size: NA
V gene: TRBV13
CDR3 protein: CASSLGGTGFHF
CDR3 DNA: TGTGCCAGCAGCTTAGGGGGGACAGGGTTCCACTTT

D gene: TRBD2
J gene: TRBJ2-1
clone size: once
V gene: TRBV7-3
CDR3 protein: CASSLNGVGGGENEQFF
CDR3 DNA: TGTGCCAGCAGCCTAAACGGTGTGGGCGGGGGGGAAAATGAGCAGTTCTTC

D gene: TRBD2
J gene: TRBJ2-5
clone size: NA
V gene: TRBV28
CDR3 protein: CASSLTLAGEETQYF
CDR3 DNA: TGTGCCAGCAGTTTAACACTAGCGGGAGAAGAGACCCAGTACTTC